This T cell receptor beta chain was identified during a study of blood T cell repertoires in COVID-19. On the study more broadly: Both acute and convalescent COVID-19 samples were obtained from the United States, Italy and Spain.

Using immunoSEQ multiplex PCR, the repertoire was profiled, and TCRdb retains in-frame clones only, with some absent. The sample has over 20,000 clones; roughly 80% are singletons. The CDR3 consists of 16 residues. The germline V gene has CDR1 ENHRY and CDR2 SYGVKD. V gave up 6 bases and J gave up 2 bases, with 16 bases separating them. The sample taken for sequencing was peripheral blood. This receptor was obtained from a human donor in a cohort sampled during active COVID-19. The chain joins TRBV10-3 to TRBJ2-2; TRBD2 is a possible D gene (6 bases). This chain's CDR3 is CAISRRLGRNTGELFF. For the CDR3, the DNA is TGTGCCATCAGCCGTAGACTAGGGAGAAACACCGGGGAGCTGTTTTTT.